This is a list of T cell receptor beta chains from one sample in a study of human T cells and chemical hapten exposure. TCRdb passed the RACE reads through MiXCR, listing each CDR3 protein once. The sample lists around 380,000 distinct CDR3 sequences, approximately 5.1% occurring once. Sequencing was performed on whole blood, taken in connection with sensitization to the hapten diphenylcyclopropenone (DPC). The source is a woman in her forties or fifties with alopecia areata. Some clones in this sample may be carry-over from other donors' samples. Each CDR3 is given with its conserved first and last residue. D genes are given only for firm matches. The size entry is marked missing in some rows and otherwise reads once, few, many or a size class.

CDR3 protein: CAISGRGSGTDTQYF
CDR3 DNA: TGTGCCATCAGCGGCCGAGGTAGCGGCACAGATACGCAGTATTTT
V gene: TRBV10-3
clone size: few
D gene: .
J gene: TRBJ2-3

CDR3 protein: CASSLAGSFYEQYF
CDR3 DNA: TGTGCCAGCAGTTTAGCGGGATCCTTCTACGAGCAGTACTTC
V gene: TRBV28
clone size: many
D gene: .
J gene: TRBJ2-7

CDR3 protein: CAINPGGQDEQYF
CDR3 DNA: TGTGCCATCAACCCAGGGGGGCAGGACGAGCAGTACTTC
V gene: TRBV10-3
clone size: many
D gene: .
J gene: TRBJ2-7

CDR3 protein: CASSFVGGRGGETQYF
CDR3 DNA: TGTGCCAGCAGTTTCGTAGGCGGGAGGGGAGGAGAGACCCAGTACTTC
V gene: TRBV27
clone size: many
D gene: TRBD2
J gene: TRBJ2-5

CDR3 protein: CASKAGQGLSGANVLTF
CDR3 DNA: TGTGCCAGCAAAGCGGGCCAGGGGCTCTCTGGGGCCAACGTCCTGACTTTC
V gene: TRBV27
clone size: few
D gene: .
J gene: TRBJ2-6

CDR3 protein: CASSYSGQQETQYF
CDR3 DNA: TGTGCCAGCAGTTACTCCGGACAGCAAGAGACCCAGTACTTC
V gene: TRBV6-2/TRBV6-3
clone size: .
D gene: .
J gene: TRBJ2-5

CDR3 protein: CASSEYTGGDEKLFF
CDR3 DNA: TGTGCCAGCAGTGAATATACAGGGGGGGACGAAAAACTGTTTTTT
V gene: TRBV2
clone size: many
D gene: TRBD1
J gene: TRBJ1-4

CDR3 protein: CASSQERGATYEQYF
CDR3 DNA: TGCGCCAGCAGCCAGGAGCGGGGGGCCACCTACGAGCAGTACTTC
V gene: TRBV4-1
clone size: many
D gene: TRBD2
J gene: TRBJ2-7

CDR3 protein: CASTDGTPGTQYF
CDR3 DNA: TGTGCCAGCACTGACGGGACTCCCGGGACCCAGTACTTC
V gene: TRBV12-3/TRBV12-4
clone size: .
D gene: .
J gene: TRBJ2-5

CDR3 protein: CASRATSGRPEQYF
CDR3 DNA: TGTGCCAGCAGGGCCACTAGCGGGAGACCCGAGCAGTACTTC
V gene: TRBV2
clone size: .
D gene: TRBD2
J gene: TRBJ2-7

CDR3 protein: CASSRSGGRGNQPQHF
CDR3 DNA: TGTGCCAGCAGCCGTTCAGGGGGCAGGGGCAATCAGCCCCAGCATTTT
V gene: TRBV11-2
clone size: few
D gene: TRBD1
J gene: TRBJ1-5

CDR3 protein: CASSEAPGHEQYF
CDR3 DNA: TGTGCCAGCAGTGAAGCTCCGGGGCACGAGCAGTACTTC
V gene: TRBV6-1
clone size: many
D gene: .
J gene: TRBJ2-7

CDR3 protein: CASSLGSGDQPQHF
CDR3 DNA: TGCGCCAGCAGCTTGGGATCAGGAGATCAGCCCCAGCATTTT
V gene: TRBV5-1
clone size: many
D gene: .
J gene: TRBJ1-5

CDR3 protein: CASSLAVQNYEQYF
CDR3 DNA: TGTGCCAGCAGCTTAGCGGTTCAGAATTACGAGCAGTACTTC
V gene: TRBV7-2
clone size: .
D gene: .
J gene: TRBJ2-7

CDR3 protein: CSISSGENIQYF
CDR3 DNA: TGCAGCATTAGTAGCGGGGAAAACATTCAGTACTTC
V gene: TRBV29-1
clone size: many
D gene: TRBD2
J gene: TRBJ2-4

CDR3 protein: CASSLLKSLNEKLFF
CDR3 DNA: TGTGCCAGTAGTCTCCTAAAGAGTCTCAATGAAAAGCTGTTTTTT
V gene: TRBV19
clone size: many
D gene: .
J gene: TRBJ1-4

CDR3 protein: CASSWDRGGAQPQHF
CDR3 DNA: TGTGCCAGCAGTTGGGACAGGGGAGGAGCTCAGCCCCAGCATTTT
V gene: TRBV28
clone size: many
D gene: TRBD1
J gene: TRBJ1-5